This T cell receptor (beta chain) originates from a study of blood T cells in healthy people across ages (dated by TCRdb to between 2014 and 2016). A note on the overall study: In model experiments, template switching captured about one uniquely barcoded TCR beta cDNA molecule for every two T cells. Age-related changes in TCR beta repertoire diversity were measured in the study by deep sequencing normalized with unique cDNA molecular identifiers. Four age groups were formed from the donors: young (average approximately 17 years), middle-aged (approximately 40), aged (approximately 60) and long-lived (about 75). To avoid experimental bias, donors of different ages were distributed randomly across sequencing lanes. The study analyzed two additional independent replicas of 1 million unique cDNA reads from the same blood draw for two donors, one aged 18 to 30 and one aged 80 or older.

V and J are trimmed by 3 bases and 5 bases, and the gene matches miss 2 bases of the junction. From the cysteine up to the phenylalanine, the CDR3 has a length of 13 residues. Of the read, only the CDR3 DNA is kept; its 39 bases are in frame from base 1. The germline V gene (reference sequence) sets CDR1 to DFQATT and CDR2 to SNEGSKA. In the case of this clonotype: Its target antigen remains unknown. Base qualities are not at hand, and no much larger clone is one base apart.

Library prep was done by 5' RACE. The sequencer listed for this sample is Illumina HiSeq 2500. The second PCR ran for roughly 6 to 11 cycles and used a J-beta primer mix along with a sample-barcoded 5' primer. A unique molecular identifier was introduced onto each TCR beta cDNA molecule by a template-switch 5' adaptor carrying 12 random nucleotides. Each sample yielded at least 3 million CDR3-containing paired-end reads. All of the RNA was converted into first-strand cDNA using the Mint cDNA synthesis kit, with a TRBC-specific oligonucleotide serving as the primer. All cDNA was treated with uracil-DNA glycosylase and then went through a first 18-cycle PCR with the universal primers M1SS and BC2_uni_R. The paper's data handling went like this. Normalization of each sample was performed by random selection of 1 million high-quality reads, each carrying a distinct molecular identifier. Instead of being binned into consensus sequences, reads with shared molecular identifiers were discarded. MiTCR, run with a Q25 quality threshold and the strictest error-elimination algorithm, handled CDR3 identification, clonotype clustering and error correction. A nonparametric unseen species model with Euler transformation was used to estimate lower-bound total TCR beta diversity. The public reads were reanalyzed by TCRdb: fastp trimming at Q25, MiXCR alignment, in-frame beta chains only. A single entry per CDR3 protein holds the most common genes and DNA from its merged rows. What appears here as the V and J calls and clone size reflects TCRdb's work, not the paper's. The sample records approximately 790,000 distinct CDR3 sequences, approximately 59% of which are singletons. Of the sample, 25% to 35% is held by the ten largest clones.

Summary of the overall study and its limitations: Observed TCR beta diversity per million T cells fell roughly linearly with age, and a significant reduction was already apparent by age approximately 40. Observed TCR beta diversity correlated strongly with the percentage of naive T cells measured by flow cytometry. Estimates of total diversity based on one million sequenced T cells were considered lower bounds and underestimates. Compared with the aged group, the long-lived group had more naive CD4+ T cells, fewer expanded clones and increased TCR diversity, a pattern suggesting age selection. Because donor CMV infection status was unknown, age-related changes in expanded clonotypes were potentially confounded. Since profiling was done on bulk unsorted PBMCs, naive and antigen-experienced compartments could not be conclusively compared.

The donors were under 40 Caucasian individuals from Russia, aged roughly 6 to 100 years, who were systemically healthy. Each donor gave 8.5 to 10 milliliters of peripheral blood, collected into EDTA-treated Vacutainer tubes. PBMCs were isolated by Ficoll-Paque density-gradient centrifugation, with at least 6 million obtained per sample. Total RNA, at least 6 micrograms per sample, was extracted from PBMCs with Trizol reagent. For every donor, an aliquot of PBMCs went through flow cytometry to measure the percentages of naive CD45RAhigh/CD27high T cells. This TCR derives from a man aged 25 to 40 in good health. Rearrangement joined TRBV20-1 to TRBJ2-2, and 8 bases in between align with TRBD1. Sample: blood. The bases read TGCAGTGCTAGGCAGGGGGCAACCGGGGAGCTGTTTTTT. This yields the protein CSARQGATGELFF.